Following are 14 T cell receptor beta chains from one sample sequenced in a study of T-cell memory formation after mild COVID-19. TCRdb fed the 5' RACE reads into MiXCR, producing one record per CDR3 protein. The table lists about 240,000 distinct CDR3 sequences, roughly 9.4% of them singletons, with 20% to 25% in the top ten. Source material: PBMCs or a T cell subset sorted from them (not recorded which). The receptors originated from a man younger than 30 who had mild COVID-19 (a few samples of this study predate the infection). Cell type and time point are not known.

DNA for the CDR3: TGTGCCAGCTCGAACGGGGGGGTGGAGACCCAGTACTTC. It is translated as CASSNGGVETQYF. This rearrangement joins TRBV7-2 to TRBJ2-5, with 8 positions matching TRBD2. Germline V gene lookup returns CDR1 SGHTA and CDR2 FQGNSA. CDR3 size: 13 residues. J lost 5 bases, V lost 8 bases, and 7 bases had no gene match. The full variable domain, rest sourced from reference TRBV7-2 and TRBJ2-5, is GAGVSQSPSNKVTEKGKDVELRCDPISGHTALYWYRQSLGQGLEFLIYFQGNSAPDKSGLPSDRFSAERTGGSVSTLTIQRTQQEDSAVYLCASSNGGVETQYFGPGTRLLVL.

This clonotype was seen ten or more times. CDR3 DNA sequence: TGCGCCAGCAGCCAAGATGGGGGGAATTCACCCCTCCACTTT. Translating it yields CASSQDGGNSPLHF. This chain links TRBV4-3 with TRBJ1-6; D is possibly TRBD1 (5 bases). V lost 0 bases to trimming and J lost 7 bases, with 7 bases between them. This CDR3 spans 14 amino acids. Germline V lookup: CDR1 LGHNA, CDR2 YSLEER.

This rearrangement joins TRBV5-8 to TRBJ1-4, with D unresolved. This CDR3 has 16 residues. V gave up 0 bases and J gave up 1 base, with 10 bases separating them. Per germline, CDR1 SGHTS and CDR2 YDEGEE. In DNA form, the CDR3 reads TGTGCCAGCAGCTTGGGGTACTGGGGAACTAATGAAAAACTGTTTTTT. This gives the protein CASSLGYWGTNEKLFF. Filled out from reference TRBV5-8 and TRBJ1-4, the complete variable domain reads EAGVTQSPTHLIKTRGQQATLRCSPISGHTSVYWYQQALGLGLQFLLWYDEGEERNRGNFPPRFSGRQFPNYSSELNVNALELEDSALYLCASSLGYWGTNEKLFFGSGTQLSVL.

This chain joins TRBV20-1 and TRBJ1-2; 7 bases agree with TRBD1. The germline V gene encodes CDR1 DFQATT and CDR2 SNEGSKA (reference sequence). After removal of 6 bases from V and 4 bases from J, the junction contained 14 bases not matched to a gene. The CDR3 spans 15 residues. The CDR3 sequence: CSARDWTGGSYGYTF. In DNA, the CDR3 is TGCAGTGCGAGGGATTGGACAGGCGGGAGCTATGGCTACACCTTC.

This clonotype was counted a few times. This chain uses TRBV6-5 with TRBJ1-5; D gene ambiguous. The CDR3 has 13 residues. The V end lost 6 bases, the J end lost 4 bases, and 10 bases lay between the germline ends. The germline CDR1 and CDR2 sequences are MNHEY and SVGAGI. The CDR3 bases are TGTGCCAGCAGCACGAGCCGGAATCAGCCCCAGCATTTT. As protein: CASSTSRNQPQHF.

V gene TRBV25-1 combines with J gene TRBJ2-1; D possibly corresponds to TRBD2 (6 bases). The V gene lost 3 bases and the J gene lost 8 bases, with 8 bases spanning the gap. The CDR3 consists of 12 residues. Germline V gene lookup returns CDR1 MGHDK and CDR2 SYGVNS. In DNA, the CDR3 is TGTGCCAGCAGTGATCGGGGGTATGAGCAGTTCTTC. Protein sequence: CASSDRGYEQFF.

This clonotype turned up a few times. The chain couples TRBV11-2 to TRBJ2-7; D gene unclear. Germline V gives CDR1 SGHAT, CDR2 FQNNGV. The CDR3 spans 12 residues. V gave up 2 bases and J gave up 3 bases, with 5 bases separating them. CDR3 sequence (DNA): TGTGCCAGCAGCTTATTTGGCTACGAGCAGTACTTC. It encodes CASSLFGYEQYF. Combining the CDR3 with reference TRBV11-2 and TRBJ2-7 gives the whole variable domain EAGVAQSPRYKIIEKRQSVAFWCNPISGHATLYWYQQILGQGPKLLIQFQNNGVVDDSQLPKDRFSAERLKGVDSTLKIQPAKLEDSAVYLCASSLFGYEQYFGPGTRLTVT.

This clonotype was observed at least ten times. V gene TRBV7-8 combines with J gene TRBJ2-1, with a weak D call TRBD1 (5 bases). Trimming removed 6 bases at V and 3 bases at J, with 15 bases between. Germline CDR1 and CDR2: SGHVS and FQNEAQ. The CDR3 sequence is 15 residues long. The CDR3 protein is CASSPPWGLYNEQFF. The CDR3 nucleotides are TGTGCCAGCAGTCCACCTTGGGGCCTCTACAATGAGCAGTTCTTC.

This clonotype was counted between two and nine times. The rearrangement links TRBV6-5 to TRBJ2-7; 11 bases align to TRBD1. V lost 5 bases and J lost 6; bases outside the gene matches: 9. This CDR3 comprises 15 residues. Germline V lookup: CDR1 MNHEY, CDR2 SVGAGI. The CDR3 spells CASSPPGQGGGEQYF. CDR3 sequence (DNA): TGTGCCAGCAGTCCCCCGGGACAGGGGGGAGGCGAGCAGTACTTC.

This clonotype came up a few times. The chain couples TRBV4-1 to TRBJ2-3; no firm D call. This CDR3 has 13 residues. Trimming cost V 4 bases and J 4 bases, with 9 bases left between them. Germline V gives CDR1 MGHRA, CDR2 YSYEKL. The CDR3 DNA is TGCGCCAGCAGCCTGAGCAGTTCAGATACGCAGTATTTT. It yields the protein CASSLSSSDTQYF.

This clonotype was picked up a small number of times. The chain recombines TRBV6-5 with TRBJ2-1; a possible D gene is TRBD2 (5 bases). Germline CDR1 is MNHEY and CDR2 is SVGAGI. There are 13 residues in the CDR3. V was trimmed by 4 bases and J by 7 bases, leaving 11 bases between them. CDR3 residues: CASSSGIGNEQFF. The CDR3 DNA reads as TGTGCCAGCAGTTCCGGGATTGGGAATGAGCAGTTCTTC.

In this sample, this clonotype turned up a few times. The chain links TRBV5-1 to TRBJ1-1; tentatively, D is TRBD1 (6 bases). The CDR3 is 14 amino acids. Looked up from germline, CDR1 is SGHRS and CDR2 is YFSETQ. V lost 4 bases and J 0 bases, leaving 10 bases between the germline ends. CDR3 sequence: CASSRTAMNTEAFF. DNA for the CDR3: TGCGCCAGCAGCCGGACAGCCATGAACACTGAAGCTTTCTTT.

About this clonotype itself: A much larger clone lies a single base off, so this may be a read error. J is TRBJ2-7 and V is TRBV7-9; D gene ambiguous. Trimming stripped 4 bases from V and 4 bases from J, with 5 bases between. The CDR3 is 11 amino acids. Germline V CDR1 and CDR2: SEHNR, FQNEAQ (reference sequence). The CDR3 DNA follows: TGTGCCAGCAGCTCCCTTTACGAGCAGTACTTC. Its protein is CASSSLYEQYF.

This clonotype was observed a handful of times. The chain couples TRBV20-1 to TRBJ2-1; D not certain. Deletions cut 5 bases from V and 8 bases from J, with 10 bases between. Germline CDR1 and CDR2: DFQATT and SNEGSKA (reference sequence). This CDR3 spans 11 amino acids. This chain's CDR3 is CSARIVYEQFF. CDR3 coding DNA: TGCAGTGCTCGCATAGTCTATGAGCAGTTCTTC.